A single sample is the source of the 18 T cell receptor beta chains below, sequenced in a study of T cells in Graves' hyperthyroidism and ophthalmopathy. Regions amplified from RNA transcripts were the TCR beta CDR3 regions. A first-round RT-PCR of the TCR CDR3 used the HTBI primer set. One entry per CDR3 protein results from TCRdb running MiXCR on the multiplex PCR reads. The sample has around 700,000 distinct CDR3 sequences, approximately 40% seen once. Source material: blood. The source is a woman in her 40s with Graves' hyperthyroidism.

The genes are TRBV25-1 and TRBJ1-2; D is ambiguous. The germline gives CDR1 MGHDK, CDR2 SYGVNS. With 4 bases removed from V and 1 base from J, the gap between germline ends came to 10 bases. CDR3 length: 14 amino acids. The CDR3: CASSARVSNYGYTF. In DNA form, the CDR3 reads TGTGCCAGCAGTGCTAGAGTTAGTAACTATGGCTACACCTTC.

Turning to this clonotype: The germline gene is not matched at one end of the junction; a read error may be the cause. CDR3 amino acids: CASTEDRGLPLSDQPQHF. For the CDR3, the DNA is TGTGCCAGCACTGAGGACAGGGGACTTCCCCTTAGCGATCAGCCCCAGCATTTT. The chain recombines TRBV6-1 with TRBJ1-5; TRBD1 matches 9 bases. CDR1 is MNHNS and CDR2 is SASEGT in the germline V gene. CDR3 length: 18 residues.

CDR3 amino acids: CASSIRGVGQRPQHF. In DNA, the CDR3 is TGTGCCAGTAGTATTCGAGGGGTAGGTCAACGGCCCCAGCATTTT. V gene TRBV19 combines with J gene TRBJ1-5, with D perhaps TRBD1 (5 bases). CDR1 and CDR2 from the germline V gene are LNHDA and SQIVND (reference sequence). V lost 3 bases and J 9 bases, leaving 18 bases between the germline ends. This CDR3 has 15 amino acids. The full variable domain, in which reference TRBV19 and TRBJ1-5 provide the parts outside the CDR3, is DGGITQSPKYLFRKEGQNVTLSCEQNLNHDAMYWYRQDPGQGLRLIYYSQIVNDFQKGDIAEGYSVSREKKESFPLTVTSAQKNPTAFYLCASSIRGVGQRPQHFGDGTRLSIL.

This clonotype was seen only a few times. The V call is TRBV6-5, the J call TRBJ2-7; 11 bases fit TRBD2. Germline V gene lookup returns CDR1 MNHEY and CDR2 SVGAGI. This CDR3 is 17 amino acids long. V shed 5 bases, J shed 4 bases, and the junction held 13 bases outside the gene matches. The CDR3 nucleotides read TGTGCCAGCAGTCACATAGGACGGGGGACTAGCGGATACGAGCAGTACTTC. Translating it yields CASSHIGRGTSGYEQYF.

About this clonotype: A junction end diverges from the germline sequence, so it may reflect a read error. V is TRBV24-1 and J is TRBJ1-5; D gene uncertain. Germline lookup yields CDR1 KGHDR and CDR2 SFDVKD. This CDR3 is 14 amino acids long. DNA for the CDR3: TGTGTCACCAGTGACGACGGAGGCGATCAGCCCCAGCATTTT. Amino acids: CVTSDDGGDQPQHF.

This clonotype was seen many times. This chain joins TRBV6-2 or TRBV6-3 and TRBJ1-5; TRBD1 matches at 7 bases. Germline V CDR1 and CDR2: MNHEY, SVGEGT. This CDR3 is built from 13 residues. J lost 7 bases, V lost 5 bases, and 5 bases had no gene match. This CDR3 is CASSEQQGQPQHF. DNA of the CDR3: TGTGCCAGCAGTGAACAACAGGGGCAGCCCCAGCATTTT.

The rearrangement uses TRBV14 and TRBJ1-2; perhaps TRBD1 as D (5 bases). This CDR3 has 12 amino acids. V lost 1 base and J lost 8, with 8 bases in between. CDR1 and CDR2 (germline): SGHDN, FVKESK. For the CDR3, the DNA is TGTGCCAGCAGCCAAGCGGGGGTGGGCTACACCTTC. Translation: CASSQAGVGYTF. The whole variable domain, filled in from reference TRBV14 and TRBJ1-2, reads EAGVTQFPSHSVIEKGQTVTLRCDPISGHDNLYWYRRVMGKEIKFLLHFVKESKQDESGMPNNRFLAERTGGTYSTLKVQPAELEDSGVYFCASSQAGVGYTFGSGTRLTVV.

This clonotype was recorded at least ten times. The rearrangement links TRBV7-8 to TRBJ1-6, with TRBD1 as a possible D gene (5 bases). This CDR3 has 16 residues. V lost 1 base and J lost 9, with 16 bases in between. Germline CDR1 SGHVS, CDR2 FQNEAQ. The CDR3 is CASSLVSWPGVSPLHF. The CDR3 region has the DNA TGTGCCAGCAGCTTAGTTTCGTGGCCGGGGGTTTCACCCCTCCACTTT.

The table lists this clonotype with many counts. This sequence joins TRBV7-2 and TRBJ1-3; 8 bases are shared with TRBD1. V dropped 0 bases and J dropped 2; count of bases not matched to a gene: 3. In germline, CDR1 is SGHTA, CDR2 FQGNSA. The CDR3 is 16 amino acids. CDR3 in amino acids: CASSLAATGAGNTIYF. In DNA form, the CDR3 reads TGTGCCAGCAGCTTAGCCGCGACAGGGGCTGGAAACACCATATATTTT.

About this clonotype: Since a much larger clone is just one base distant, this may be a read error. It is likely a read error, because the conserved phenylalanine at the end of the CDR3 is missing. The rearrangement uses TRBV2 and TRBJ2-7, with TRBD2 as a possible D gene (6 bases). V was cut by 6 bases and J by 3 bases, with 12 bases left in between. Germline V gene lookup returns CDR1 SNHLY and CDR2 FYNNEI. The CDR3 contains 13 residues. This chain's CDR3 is CASSWDSNYEQYL. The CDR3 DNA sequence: TGTGCCAGCAGCTGGGACTCCAACTACGAGCAGTACCTC.

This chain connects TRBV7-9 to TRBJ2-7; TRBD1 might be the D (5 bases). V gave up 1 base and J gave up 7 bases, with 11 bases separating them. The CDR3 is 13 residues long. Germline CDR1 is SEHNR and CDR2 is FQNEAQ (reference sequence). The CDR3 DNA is TGTGCCAGCAGCTTAGGACAGTCGAATGAGCAGTACTTC. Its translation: CASSLGQSNEQYF.

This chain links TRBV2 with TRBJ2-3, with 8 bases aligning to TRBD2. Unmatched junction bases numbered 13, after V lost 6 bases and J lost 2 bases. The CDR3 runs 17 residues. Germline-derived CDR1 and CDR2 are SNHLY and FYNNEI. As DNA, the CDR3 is TGTGCCAGCAGGGGGTTCGAGCGGGGGTTTTCCACAGATACGCAGTATTTT. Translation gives CASRGFERGFSTDTQYF.

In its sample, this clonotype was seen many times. The CDR3 bases are TGTGCCAGCAAAAAAGAGCAGGGTGAAAAACTGTTTTTT. Amino acids: CASKKEQGEKLFF. This chain uses TRBV2 with TRBJ1-4, with D possibly matching TRBD1 (5 bases). Trimming cost V 7 bases and J 7 bases, with 13 bases left between them. The CDR3 extends over 13 amino acids. Germline V gene lookup returns CDR1 SNHLY and CDR2 FYNNEI.

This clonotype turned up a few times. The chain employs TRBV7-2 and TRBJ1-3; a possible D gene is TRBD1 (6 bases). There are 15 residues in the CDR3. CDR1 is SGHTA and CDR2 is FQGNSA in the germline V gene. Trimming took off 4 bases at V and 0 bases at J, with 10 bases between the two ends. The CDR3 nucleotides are TGTGCCAGCAGCTCGGACAGTCGCTCTGGAAACACCATATATTTT. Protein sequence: CASSSDSRSGNTIYF. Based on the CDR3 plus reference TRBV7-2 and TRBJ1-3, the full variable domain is GAGVSQSPSNKVTEKGKDVELRCDPISGHTALYWYRQSLGQGLEFLIYFQGNSAPDKSGLPSDRFSAERTGGSVSTLTIQRTQQEDSAVYLCASSSDSRSGNTIYFGEGSWLTVV.

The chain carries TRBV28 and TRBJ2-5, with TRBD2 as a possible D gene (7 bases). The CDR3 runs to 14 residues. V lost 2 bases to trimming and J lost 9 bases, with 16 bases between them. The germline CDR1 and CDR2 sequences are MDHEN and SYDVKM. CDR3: CASSLGGALLPQYF. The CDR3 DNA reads TGTGCCAGCAGTTTAGGGGGGGCCCTCTTGCCCCAGTACTTC.

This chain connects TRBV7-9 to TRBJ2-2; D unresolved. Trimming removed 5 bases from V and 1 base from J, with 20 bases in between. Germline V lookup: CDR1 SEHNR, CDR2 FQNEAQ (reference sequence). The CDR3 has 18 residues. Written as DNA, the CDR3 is TGTGCCAGCAGCGCTCGGCCACTCCGTACACAGAACACCGGGGAGCTGTTTTTT. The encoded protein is CASSARPLRTQNTGELFF.

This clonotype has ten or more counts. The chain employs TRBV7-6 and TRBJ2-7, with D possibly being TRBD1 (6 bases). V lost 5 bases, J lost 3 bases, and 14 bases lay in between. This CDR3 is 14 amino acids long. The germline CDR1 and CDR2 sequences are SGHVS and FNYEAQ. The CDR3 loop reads CASSQAGTSYEQYF. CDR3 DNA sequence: TGTGCCAGCAGCCAAGCCGGGACAAGCTACGAGCAGTACTTC.

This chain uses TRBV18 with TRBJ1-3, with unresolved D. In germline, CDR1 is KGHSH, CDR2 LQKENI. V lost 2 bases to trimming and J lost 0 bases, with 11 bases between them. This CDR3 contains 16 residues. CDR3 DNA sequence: TGTGCCAGCTCACCATCGAGTTCCCCCTCTGGAAACACCATATATTTT. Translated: CASSPSSSPSGNTIYF.